The present TCR beta chain was sequenced within a study of persistence of HIV-infected CD4 T cells. The wider study: Up to roughly 180 mL blood was drawn at multiple time points; a couple of donors had single-time leukapheresis. Findings and caveats of the study: Degenerate expanded CDR3beta sequences were enriched among CMV- and Gag-responding cells.

The length of the CDR3 is 16 residues. As regards this clone: Its antigen is still unknown.

Lysates of CMV-infected fibroblasts at 9 to 10 ug/mL stimulated these cells. Responding CD4+ T cells were sorted by upregulation of both CD40 ligand and CD69. CD8+ T cells were removed from PBMCs prior to stimulation. A roughly 20-hour stimulation of CD8-depleted PBMCs used anti-CD28/CD49d costimulation, CD40-blocking antibody and enfuvirtide. The immunoSEQ assay was version 4, run in survey mode. The protocol was immunoSEQ multiplex PCR, while the TCRdb copy is restricted to in-frame clones and leaves out a portion. The sample lists more than 15,000 clones; around 78% were seen once. This chain joins TRBV21-1 and TRBJ2-1; the table's D call TRBD1 went unverified against the DNA. TRBV21-1 is a pseudogene. The TCR was taken from an adult man with HIV who was CMV-seropositive. This specimen was CD4+ T cells sorted from PBMCs after roughly 19-hour stimulation, taken from a patient who received antiretroviral therapy. In DNA, the CDR3 is TGTGCCAGCAGCCCAGGGGGGACAGGGTTGGGCAATGAGCAGTTCTTC. As protein: CASSPGGTGLGNEQFF.